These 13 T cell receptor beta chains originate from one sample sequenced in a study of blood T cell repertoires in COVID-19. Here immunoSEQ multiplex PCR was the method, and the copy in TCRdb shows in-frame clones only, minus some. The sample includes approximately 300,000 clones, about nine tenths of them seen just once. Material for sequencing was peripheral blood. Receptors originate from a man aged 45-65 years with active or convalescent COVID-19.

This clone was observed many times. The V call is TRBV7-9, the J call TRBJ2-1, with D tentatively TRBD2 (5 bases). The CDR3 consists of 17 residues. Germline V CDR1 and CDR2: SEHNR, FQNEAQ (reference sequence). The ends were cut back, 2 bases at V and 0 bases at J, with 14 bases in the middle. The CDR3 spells CASSLIKAVLSYNEQFF. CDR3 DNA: TGTGCCAGCAGCTTAATAAAAGCGGTACTCTCCTACAATGAGCAGTTCTTC.

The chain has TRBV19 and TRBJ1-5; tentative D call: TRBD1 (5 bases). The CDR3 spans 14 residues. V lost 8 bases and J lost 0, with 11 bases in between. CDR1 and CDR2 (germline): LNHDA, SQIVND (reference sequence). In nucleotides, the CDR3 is TGTGCCAGTTGGGGCCGATATAGCAATCAGCCCCAGCATTTT. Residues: CASWGRYSNQPQHF.

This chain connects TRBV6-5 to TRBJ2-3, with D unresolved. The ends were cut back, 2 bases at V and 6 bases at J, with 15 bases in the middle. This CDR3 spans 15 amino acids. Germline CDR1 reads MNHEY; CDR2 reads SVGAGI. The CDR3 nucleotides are TGTGCCAGCAGTTACCGGGTAGGCAGCCCCGATACGCAGTATTTT. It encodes CASSYRVGSPDTQYF.

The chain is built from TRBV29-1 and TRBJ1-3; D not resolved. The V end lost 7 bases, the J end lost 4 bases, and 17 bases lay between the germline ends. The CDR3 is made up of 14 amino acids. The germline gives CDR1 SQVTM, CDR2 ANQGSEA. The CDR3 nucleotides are TGCAGCGCATGGACCAGAGCGGGAGGAAACACCATATATTTT. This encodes CSAWTRAGGNTIYF.

In nucleotides, the CDR3 is TGTGCCAGCAGCTTTCAAATCGCGGACACTGAAGCTTTCTTT. It yields the protein CASSFQIADTEAFF. This chain links TRBV6-5 with TRBJ1-1; D remains ambiguous. Germline loops: CDR1 MNHEY, CDR2 SVGAGI. Trimming pared 6 bases from V and 3 bases from J, leaving 14 bases between. This CDR3 comprises 14 residues.

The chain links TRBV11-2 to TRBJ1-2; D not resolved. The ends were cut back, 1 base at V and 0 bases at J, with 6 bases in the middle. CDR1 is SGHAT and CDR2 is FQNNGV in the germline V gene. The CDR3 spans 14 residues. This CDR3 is CASSLVIANYGYTF. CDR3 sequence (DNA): TGTGCCAGCAGCTTAGTTATAGCTAACTATGGCTACACCTTC.

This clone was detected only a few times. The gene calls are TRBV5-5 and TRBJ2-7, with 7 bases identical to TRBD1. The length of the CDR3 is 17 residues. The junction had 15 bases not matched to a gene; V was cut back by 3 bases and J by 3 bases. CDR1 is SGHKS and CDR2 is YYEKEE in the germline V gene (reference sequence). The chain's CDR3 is CASSYPVLDRTHYEQYF. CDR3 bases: TGTGCCAGCAGCTATCCGGTATTGGACAGGACCCACTACGAGCAGTACTTC.

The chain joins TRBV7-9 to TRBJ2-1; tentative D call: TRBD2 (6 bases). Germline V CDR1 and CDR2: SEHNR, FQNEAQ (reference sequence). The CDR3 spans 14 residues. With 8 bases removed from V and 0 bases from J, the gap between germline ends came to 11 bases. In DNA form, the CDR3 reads TGTGCCAGCTATCGGGGGAGCTCCTACAATGAGCAGTTCTTC. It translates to CASYRGSSYNEQFF.

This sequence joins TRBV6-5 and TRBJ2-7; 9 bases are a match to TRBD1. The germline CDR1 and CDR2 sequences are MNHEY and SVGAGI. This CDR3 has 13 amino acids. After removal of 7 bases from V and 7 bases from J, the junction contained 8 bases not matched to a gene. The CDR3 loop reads CASTNRGRGEQYF. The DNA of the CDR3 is TGTGCCAGCACCAACAGGGGGCGGGGGGAGCAGTACTTC.

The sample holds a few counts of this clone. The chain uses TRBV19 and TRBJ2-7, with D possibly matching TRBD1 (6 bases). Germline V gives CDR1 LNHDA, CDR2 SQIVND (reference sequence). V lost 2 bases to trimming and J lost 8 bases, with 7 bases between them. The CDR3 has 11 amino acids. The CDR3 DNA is TGTGCCAGTAGTATACAGGGGAAGCAGTACTTC. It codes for CASSIQGKQYF.

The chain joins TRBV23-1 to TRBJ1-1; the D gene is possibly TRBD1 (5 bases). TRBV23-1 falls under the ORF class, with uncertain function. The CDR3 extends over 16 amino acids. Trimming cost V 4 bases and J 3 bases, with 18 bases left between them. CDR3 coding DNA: TGCGCCAGCAGTCGGGGGGGTACAAGAGAGGACACTGAAGCTTTCTTT. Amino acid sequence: CASSRGGTREDTEAFF.

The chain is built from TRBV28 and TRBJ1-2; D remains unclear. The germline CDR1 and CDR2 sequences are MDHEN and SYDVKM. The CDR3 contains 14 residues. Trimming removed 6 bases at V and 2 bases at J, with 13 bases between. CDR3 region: CASSTPGQNYGYTF. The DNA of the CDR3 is TGTGCCAGCAGCACGCCAGGCCAAAACTATGGCTACACCTTC.

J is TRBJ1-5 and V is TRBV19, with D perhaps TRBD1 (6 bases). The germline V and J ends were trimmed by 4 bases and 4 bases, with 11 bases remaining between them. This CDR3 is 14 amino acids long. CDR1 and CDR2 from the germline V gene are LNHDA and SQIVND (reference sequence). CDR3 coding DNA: TGTGCCAGTAGTACGGGACAACGAAATCAGCCCCAGCATTTT. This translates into CASSTGQRNQPQHF. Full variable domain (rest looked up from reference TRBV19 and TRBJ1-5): DGGITQSPKYLFRKEGQNVTLSCEQNLNHDAMYWYRQDPGQGLRLIYYSQIVNDFQKGDIAEGYSVSREKKESFPLTVTSAQKNPTAFYLCASSTGQRNQPQHFGDGTRLSIL.